The entry below describes one T cell receptor (beta chain). A junction boundary mismatches the germline segment, possibly from a read error. This entry is derived from a study of molecular identifiers for immune sequencing clone quantification. TCRdb called the PCR reads again in MiXCR, with one record for every CDR3 protein. The sample shows around 470,000 distinct CDR3 sequences, about 26% of them seen only once. The CDR3 runs to 18 residues. Material: naive CD8+ T cells from blood, with Jurkat cell RNA spiked in. Subset given: FACS-sorted CD8+CD4-CCR7+CD45RA+ naive T cells. The chain joins TRBV5-3 to TRBJ2-7, with D perhaps TRBD1 or TRBD2 (6 bases each). TRBV5-3 is identified as an open reading frame with a role that is uncertain. The sequence came from a human donor in good health. Some libraries in this study had Jurkat cell RNA spiked in. The CDR3 loop reads CAGGIQLGGQGPTYEQCF. The CDR3 DNA reads as TGTGCCGGCGGGATACAGCTTGGGGGCCAGGGCCCCACCTACGAGCAGTGCTTC.